This TCR beta chain appears in the sequencing data of a study of human T cells and chemical hapten exposure. Extraction yielded total RNA from whole blood (unfractionated). Study-wide results and limits: TCRs whose frequency exceeded 1 in 1000 remained the same following DPC sensitization.

In the source study's methods: There were a median of approximately 100,000 TCRs per sample, with a range from about 20,000 to 700,000. TCRdb reprocessed the 5' RACE reads with MiXCR, giving one entry per CDR3 protein. Clone size and V and J calls follow TCRdb, not the original study. The sample lists around 80,000 distinct CDR3 sequences; about 15% were seen once. Germline V gene sequence: CDR1 MGHRA, CDR2 YSYEKL. This CDR3 spans 16 amino acids. Trimming at V came to 1 base and at J to 3 bases, leaving 5 bases not matched to a gene. Points on this clonotype: No antigen is known for it.

The clonotype was recovered from a female donor in good health. This rearrangement joins TRBV4-1 to TRBJ2-5; 10 positions agree with TRBD2. As DNA, the CDR3 is TGCGCCAGCAGCCAAGGCGTCACTAGCGGGGAAGAGACCCAGTACTTC. Translating gives CASSQGVTSGEETQYF.